The clone carrying this T cell receptor beta chain has a handful of counts. This record belongs to a study of T-cell reconstitution after alpha-beta-depleted transplantation in children. Unique molecular identifiers were used to barcode this TCRbeta library. MiXCR was run by TCRdb on the PCR reads, yielding one entry per CDR3 protein. The table lists hundreds of thousands of distinct CDR3 sequences, approximately 20% of them singletons. The germline CDR1 and CDR2 sequences are LNHDA and SQIVND (reference sequence). The V segment lost 6 bases and the J segment 7 bases; nucleotides outside the gene matches: 9. The length of the CDR3 is 15 residues.

This clonotype was sampled from a human donor who donated a stem cell graft to a child with acute lymphoblastic leukemia. The V call is TRBV19, the J call TRBJ2-1; TRBD2 matches 10 bases. The sample consisted of PBMCs from the stem cell graft donor, taken from the stem cell graft. The CDR3 sequence: CASSKLAGVRNEQFF. CDR3 nucleotide sequence: TGTGCCAGTAGCAAGCTAGCGGGAGTTCGTAATGAGCAGTTCTTC.